This passage covers 8 T cell receptor beta chains from one sample sequenced in a study of cytomegalovirus exposure and HLA in healthy donors. The PCR ran on 60 Vbeta and 13 Jbeta primers. Profiled with immunoSEQ multiplex PCR; TCRdb holds only in-frame clones, not every one. The repertoire includes 140,000 to 150,000 clones, about 70% of them detected once, and 2% to 2.5% sits in the top ten. The material sequenced was PBMCs. The source is a woman aged 60-75 years in good health and CMV-seropositive.

This clone showed up just once. The chain couples TRBV19 to TRBJ1-1; 7 bases agree with TRBD1. V shed 8 bases and J 0 bases; nucleotides not matched to a gene: 3. CDR3 length: 13 amino acids. Germline V CDR1 and CDR2: LNHDA, SQIVND (reference sequence). CDR3 residues: CASRTGMNTEAFF. The CDR3 nucleotides read TGTGCCAGTCGGACAGGCATGAACACTGAAGCTTTCTTT. Together with reference TRBV19 and TRBJ1-1, the CDR3 gives the full variable domain: DGGITQSPKYLFRKEGQNVTLSCEQNLNHDAMYWYRQDPGQGLRLIYYSQIVNDFQKGDIAEGYSVSREKKESFPLTVTSAQKNPTAFYLCASRTGMNTEAFFGQGTRLTVV.

The chain recombines TRBV19 with TRBJ1-2; TRBD1 agrees at 9 bases. The V segment lost 3 bases and the J segment 2 bases; nucleotides outside the gene matches: 4. The V gene's germline CDR1 is LNHDA and CDR2 SQIVND (reference sequence). The CDR3 is 15 amino acids. The CDR3 protein is CASSILGTGNYGYTF. CDR3 sequence (DNA): TGTGCCAGTAGTATCCTGGGGACAGGGAACTATGGCTACACCTTC.

V and J are TRBV29-1 and TRBJ1-4, with 8 bases matching TRBD1. The length of the CDR3 is 13 residues. Germline V lookup: CDR1 SQVTM, CDR2 ANQGSEA. The V gene end was trimmed by 6 bases and the J gene end by 8 bases; junction bases not matched to a gene: 8. CDR3 protein: CSVTGVDGEKLFF. The CDR3 DNA reads as TGCAGCGTGACAGGGGTTGACGGCGAAAAACTGTTTTTT. Using reference TRBV29-1 and TRBJ1-4 for the parts outside the CDR3, the full variable domain is SAVISQKPSRDICQRGTSLTIQCQVDSQVTMMFWYRQQPGQSLTLIATANQGSEATYESGFVIDKFPISRPNLTFSTLTVSNMSPEDSSIYLCSVTGVDGEKLFFGSGTQLSVL.

The chain carries TRBV5-1 and TRBJ2-1; 12 nucleotides agree with TRBD1. Germline trimming cut 4 bases from V and 8 bases from J; bases unmatched to any gene: 19. The CDR3 sequence is 19 residues long. CDR1 is SGHRS and CDR2 is YFSETQ in the germline V gene. CDR3 sequence reads: CASSPGIKWGQGAGDEQFF. The CDR3 nucleotides are TGCGCCAGCAGCCCGGGAATCAAATGGGGACAGGGGGCCGGCGATGAGCAGTTCTTC.

The sample holds a few counts of this clone. V usage is TRBV5-4 and J usage is TRBJ2-2, with 9 bases fitting TRBD2. This CDR3 region has 16 residues. The germline CDR1 and CDR2 sequences are SGHNT and YYREEE (reference sequence). V gave up 3 bases and J gave up 1 base; unmatched junction bases: 4. CDR3 residues: CASSSRLAENTGELFF. The DNA for the CDR3 is TGTGCCAGCAGCTCTCGACTAGCGGAGAACACCGGGGAGCTGTTTTTT.

The chain couples TRBV5-1 to TRBJ2-3, with D maybe TRBD2 (6 bases). The CDR3 contains 13 residues. Germline CDR1 reads SGHRS; CDR2 reads YFSETQ. V shed 5 bases and J shed 11 bases, with 18 bases lying between them. The CDR3 loop reads CASRRGTPTRQYF. CDR3 bases: TGCGCCAGCAGACGGGGGACTCCCACGCGGCAGTATTTT. Full variable domain (rest looked up from reference TRBV5-1 and TRBJ2-3): KAGVTQTPRYLIKTRGQQVTLSCSPISGHRSVSWYQQTPGQGLQFLFEYFSETQRNKGNFPGRFSGRQFSNSRSEMNVSTLELGDSALYLCASRRGTPTRQYFGPGTRLTVL.

The V gene is TRBV5-4, the J gene TRBJ2-1; possible D gene TRBD2, 5 bases. The CDR3 is 14 residues long. V dropped 0 bases and J dropped 5 bases, with 9 bases sitting between them. Germline CDR1 reads SGHNT; CDR2 reads YYREEE (reference sequence). CDR3 loop: CASSLEAANNEQFF. The CDR3, as DNA: TGTGCCAGCAGCTTGGAAGCGGCAAACAATGAGCAGTTCTTC. Looking up the rest from reference TRBV5-4 and TRBJ2-1 gives the full variable domain: ETGVTQSPTHLIKTRGQQVTLRCSSQSGHNTVSWYQQALGQGPQFIFQYYREEENGRGNFPPRFSGLQFPNYSSELNVNALELDDSALYLCASSLEAANNEQFFGPGTRLTVL.

This clone turned up a few times. The chain couples TRBV9 to TRBJ2-7; 8 nucleotides match TRBD1. This CDR3 has 14 residues. V gave up 4 bases and J gave up 2 bases; unmatched junction bases: 5. Germline V gene data show CDR1 as SGDLS and CDR2 as YYNGEE. The CDR3 spells CASSSRTGTYEQYF. The CDR3 DNA is TGTGCCAGCAGCTCCAGGACAGGGACCTACGAGCAGTACTTC.